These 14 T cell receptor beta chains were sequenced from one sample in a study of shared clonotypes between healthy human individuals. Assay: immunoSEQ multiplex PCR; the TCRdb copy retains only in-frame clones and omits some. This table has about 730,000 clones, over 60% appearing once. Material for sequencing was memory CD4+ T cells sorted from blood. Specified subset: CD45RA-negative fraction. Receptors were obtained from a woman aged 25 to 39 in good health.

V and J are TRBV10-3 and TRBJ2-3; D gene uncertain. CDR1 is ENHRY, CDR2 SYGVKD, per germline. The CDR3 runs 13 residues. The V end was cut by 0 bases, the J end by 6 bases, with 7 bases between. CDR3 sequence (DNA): TGTGCCATCAGTGAGTCCCTCCCGGATACGCAGTATTTT. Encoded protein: CAISESLPDTQYF.

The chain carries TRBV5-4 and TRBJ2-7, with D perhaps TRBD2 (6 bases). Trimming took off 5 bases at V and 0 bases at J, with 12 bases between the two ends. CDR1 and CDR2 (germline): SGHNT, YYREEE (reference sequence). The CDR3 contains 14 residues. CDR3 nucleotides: TGTGCCAGCAGATTAGCGGAGAGCTCCTACGAGCAGTACTTC. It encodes CASRLAESSYEQYF.

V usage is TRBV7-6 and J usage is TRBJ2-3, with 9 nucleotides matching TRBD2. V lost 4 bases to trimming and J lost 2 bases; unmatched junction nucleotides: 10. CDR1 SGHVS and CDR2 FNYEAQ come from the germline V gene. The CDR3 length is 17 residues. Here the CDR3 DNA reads TGTGCCAGCAGCTCTCCGACTAGCGGAATACTCACAGATACGCAGTATTTT. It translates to CASSSPTSGILTDTQYF.

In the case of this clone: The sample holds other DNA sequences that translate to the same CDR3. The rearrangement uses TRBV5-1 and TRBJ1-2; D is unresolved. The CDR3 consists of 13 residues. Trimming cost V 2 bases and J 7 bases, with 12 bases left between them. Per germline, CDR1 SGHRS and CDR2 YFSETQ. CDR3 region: CASSLTGGGGYTF. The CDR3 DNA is TGCGCCAGCAGCTTAACGGGTGGCGGTGGCTACACCTTC.

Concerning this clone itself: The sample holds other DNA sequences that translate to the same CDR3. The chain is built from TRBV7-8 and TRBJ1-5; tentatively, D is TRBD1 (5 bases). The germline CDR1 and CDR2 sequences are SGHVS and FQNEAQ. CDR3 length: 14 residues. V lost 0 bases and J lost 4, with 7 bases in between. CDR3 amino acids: CASSLASGNQPQHF. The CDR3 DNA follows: TGTGCCAGCAGCTTAGCGTCAGGGAATCAGCCCCAGCATTTT.

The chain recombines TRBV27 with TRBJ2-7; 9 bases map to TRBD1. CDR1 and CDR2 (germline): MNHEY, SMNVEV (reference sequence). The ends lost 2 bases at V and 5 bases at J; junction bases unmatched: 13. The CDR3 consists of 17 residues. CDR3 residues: CASSLRPVGTGTHEQYF. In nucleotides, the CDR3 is TGTGCCAGCAGTTTAAGGCCCGTCGGGACAGGGACCCACGAGCAGTACTTC.

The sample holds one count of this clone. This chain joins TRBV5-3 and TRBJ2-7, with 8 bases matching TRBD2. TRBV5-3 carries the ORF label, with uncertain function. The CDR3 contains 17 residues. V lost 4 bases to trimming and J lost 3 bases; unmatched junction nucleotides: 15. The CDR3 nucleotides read TGTGCCAGAAGCCGACCCCCTCCGGGACTAGGTAACTACGAGCAGTACTTC. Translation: CARSRPPPGLGNYEQYF.

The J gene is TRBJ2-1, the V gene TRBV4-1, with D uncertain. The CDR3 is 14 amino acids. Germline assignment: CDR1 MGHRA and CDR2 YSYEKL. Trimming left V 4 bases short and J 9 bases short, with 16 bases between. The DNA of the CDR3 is TGCGCCAGCAGCCGAGACTCTCCAATTGGTGAGCAGTTCTTC. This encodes CASSRDSPIGEQFF.

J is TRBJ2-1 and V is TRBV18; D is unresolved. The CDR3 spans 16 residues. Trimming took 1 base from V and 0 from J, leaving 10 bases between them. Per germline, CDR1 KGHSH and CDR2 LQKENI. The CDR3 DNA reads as TGTGCCAGCTCACCACGGGCAAGGAGCTCCTACAATGAGCAGTTCTTC. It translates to CASSPRARSSYNEQFF.

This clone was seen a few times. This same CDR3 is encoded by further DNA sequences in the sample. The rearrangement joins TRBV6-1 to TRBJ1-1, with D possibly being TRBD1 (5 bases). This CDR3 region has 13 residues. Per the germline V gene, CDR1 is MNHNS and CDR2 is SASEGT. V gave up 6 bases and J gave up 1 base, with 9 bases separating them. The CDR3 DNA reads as TGTGCCAGCAGCGGGACGGCGAACACTGAAGCTTTCTTT. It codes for CASSGTANTEAFF.

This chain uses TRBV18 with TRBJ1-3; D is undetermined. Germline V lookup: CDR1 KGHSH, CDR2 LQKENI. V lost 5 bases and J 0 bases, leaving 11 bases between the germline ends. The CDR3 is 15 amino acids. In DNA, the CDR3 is TGTGCCAGCTCAGGGCCGAGTGACTCTGGAAACACCATATATTTT. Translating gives CASSGPSDSGNTIYF.

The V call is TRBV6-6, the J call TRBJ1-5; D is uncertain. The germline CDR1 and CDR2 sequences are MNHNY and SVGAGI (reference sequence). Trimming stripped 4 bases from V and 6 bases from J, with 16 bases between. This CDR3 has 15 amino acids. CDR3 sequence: CASSSESGLFQPQHF. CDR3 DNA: TGTGCCAGCAGTTCCGAAAGTGGGTTATTTCAGCCCCAGCATTTT.

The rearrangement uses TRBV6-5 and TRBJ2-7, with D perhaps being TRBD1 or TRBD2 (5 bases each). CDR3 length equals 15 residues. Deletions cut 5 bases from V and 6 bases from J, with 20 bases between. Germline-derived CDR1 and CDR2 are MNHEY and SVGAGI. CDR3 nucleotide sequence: TGTGCCAGCAGTCAGAGGGGCAGGGAGTGGTTCGAGCAGTACTTC. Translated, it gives CASSQRGREWFEQYF.

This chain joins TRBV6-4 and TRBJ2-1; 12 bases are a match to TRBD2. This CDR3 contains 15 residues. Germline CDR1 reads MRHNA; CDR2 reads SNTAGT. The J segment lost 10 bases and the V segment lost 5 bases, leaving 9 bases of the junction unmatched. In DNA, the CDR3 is TGTGCCAGCAGTATGACTAGCGGGAGAGGAGGGGAGCAGTTCTTC. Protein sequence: CASSMTSGRGGEQFF.